The T cell receptor (beta chain) described here comes from a study of human T cells and chemical hapten exposure. Original data processing: A per-sample median of around 100,000 TCRs was observed, with a range of about 23,224 to 700,000. TCRdb ran MiXCR on the 5' RACE reads and lists one entry per CDR3 protein. None of the V and J calls come from the authors' own analysis; TCRdb made them. The sample includes roughly 120,000 distinct CDR3 sequences, approximately 20% of them seen just once. V gave up 2 bases and J gave up 4 bases; unmatched junction bases: 2. The CDR3 runs to 15 residues. Germline values: CDR1 SGHRS, CDR2 YFSETQ. The authors extracted total RNA from unfractionated whole blood.

The gene calls are TRBV5-1 and TRBJ2-3; TRBD2 aligns across 12 bases. The clonotype was recovered from a human donor in good health. CDR3 bases: TGCGCCAGCAGCTTTACTAGCGGGAGGTCAGATACGCAGTATTTT. Amino acids: CASSFTSGRSDTQYF.